Listed below are T cell receptor beta chains from one sample, sequenced in a study of T cell repertoires in cytomegalovirus infection. Each CDR3 protein gets one entry after TCRdb re-called the reads with MiXCR. This repertoire shows around 740,000 distinct CDR3 sequences, less than 40% found once; its top ten account for around 2.8%. Sequences were obtained from PBMCs. These TCRs come from a human donor in good health (CMV status not recorded). Some clones in this sample may be carry-over from other donors' samples. Each CDR3 is given with its conserved first and last residue. Fields, in order: V gene, clone size, D gene, J gene, CDR3 protein, CDR3 DNA. A D gene is named only where the DNA matches it firmly. Size is omitted from some rows. Given values are once, few, many or a class for expanded clones.

V gene: TRBV20-1
clone size: NA
D gene: TRBD1
J gene: TRBJ2-7
CDR3 protein: CSARTGIYEQYF
CDR3 DNA: TGCAGTGCTCGGACAGGAATCTACGAGCAGTACTTC

V gene: TRBV7-2
clone size: few
D gene: TRBD1
J gene: TRBJ1-2
CDR3 protein: CASSLAPTGSYGYTF
CDR3 DNA: TGTGCCAGCAGCTTAGCCCCGACAGGGAGCTATGGCTACACCTTC

V gene: TRBV9
clone size: NA
D gene: NA
J gene: TRBJ2-2
CDR3 protein: CASSVVGTGELFF
CDR3 DNA: TGTGCCAGCAGCGTAGTAGGGACCGGGGAGCTGTTTTTT

V gene: TRBV7-2
clone size: few
D gene: TRBD2
J gene: TRBJ2-3
CDR3 protein: CASSLVSTSAVTDTQYF
CDR3 DNA: TGTGCCAGCAGCTTAGTCTCTACTAGCGCCGTCACAGATACGCAGTATTTT

V gene: TRBV29-1
clone size: few
D gene: NA
J gene: TRBJ2-1
CDR3 protein: CSVKPGRNNEQFF
CDR3 DNA: TGCAGCGTTAAACCGGGACGGAACAATGAGCAGTTCTTC

V gene: TRBV7-9
clone size: many
D gene: NA
J gene: TRBJ1-1
CDR3 protein: CASSHRGRSNTEAFF
CDR3 DNA: TGTGCCAGCAGCCATCGGGGACGGTCGAACACTGAAGCTTTCTTT

V gene: TRBV7-6
clone size: NA
D gene: NA
J gene: TRBJ1-5
CDR3 protein: CASGLGDLGNDNQPQHF
CDR3 DNA: TGTGCCAGCGGCTTAGGGGACCTAGGGAACGACAATCAGCCCCAGCATTTT

V gene: TRBV7-2
clone size: NA
D gene: NA
J gene: TRBJ2-7
CDR3 protein: CASSHNTYEQYF
CDR3 DNA: TGTGCCAGCAGCCACAACACCTACGAGCAGTACTTC

V gene: TRBV7-8
clone size: NA
D gene: TRBD2
J gene: TRBJ2-1
CDR3 protein: CASSFKLAGDLGTYNEQFF
CDR3 DNA: TGTGCCAGCAGCTTTAAACTAGCGGGAGATTTAGGAACCTACAATGAGCAGTTCTTC

V gene: TRBV7-6
clone size: many
D gene: NA
J gene: TRBJ2-2
CDR3 protein: CASSSPEGGTNTGELFF
CDR3 DNA: TGTGCCAGCAGCTCCCCAGAGGGAGGAACGAACACCGGGGAGCTGTTTTTT

V gene: TRBV28
clone size: NA
D gene: NA
J gene: TRBJ2-7
CDR3 protein: CARSLLAPSEQYF
CDR3 DNA: TGTGCCAGAAGTTTATTGGCCCCATCCGAGCAGTACTTC

V gene: TRBV7-2
clone size: NA
D gene: NA
J gene: TRBJ1-5
CDR3 protein: CASSFTGSQQPQHF
CDR3 DNA: TGTGCCAGCAGCTTCACAGGGTCGCAACAGCCCCAGCATTTT

V gene: TRBV6-5
clone size: NA
D gene: NA
J gene: TRBJ2-7
CDR3 protein: CASRKSGTHNYEQYF
CDR3 DNA: TGTGCCAGCAGGAAATCCGGGACACACAACTACGAGCAGTACTTC

V gene: TRBV5-1
clone size: NA
D gene: NA
J gene: TRBJ1-4
CDR3 protein: CASSLQGLPTNEKLFF
CDR3 DNA: TGCGCCAGCAGCTTGCAAGGTCTGCCAACTAATGAAAAACTGTTTTTT

V gene: TRBV28
clone size: few
D gene: TRBD2
J gene: TRBJ2-7
CDR3 protein: CASSLLAGEQYF
CDR3 DNA: TGTGCCAGCAGTTTATTAGCGGGCGAGCAGTACTTC

V gene: TRBV28
clone size: NA
D gene: NA
J gene: TRBJ2-2
CDR3 protein: CASAAPGTGELFF
CDR3 DNA: TGTGCCAGCGCCGCCCCAGGAACCGGGGAGCTGTTTTTT